The rows below give T cell receptor beta chains drawn from one sample of a study of blood T cell repertoires in COVID-19. The table came from immunoSEQ multiplex PCR; TCRdb's copy has only in-frame clones and leaves some out. This table holds about 160,000 clones, approximately 92% found once. The sample was peripheral blood. The origin of the receptors is a man younger than 45 with COVID-19, enrolled during active disease. CDR3s include the opening cysteine and the closing phenylalanine or tryptophan. A D gene is named only where the DNA matches it firmly. A row's size may be missing; if present it is once, few, many or a size class.

d_gene,v_gene,len,j_gene,abundance,CDR3aa,CDR3nt
TRBD1,TRBV5-1,14,TRBJ1-4,once,CASSFGQAAEKLFF,TGCGCCAGCAGCTTTGGACAGGCGGCCGAAAAACTGTTTTTT
-,TRBV16,16,TRBJ2-7,-,CASSHSQTGQGYEQYF,TGTGCCAGCAGCCACTCCCAAACTGGGCAGGGCTACGAGCAGTACTTC
TRBD2,TRBV6-5,16,TRBJ2-1,-,CASSYFGGRAYNEQFF,TGTGCCAGCAGTTACTTCGGCGGGAGGGCCTACAATGAGCAGTTCTTC
TRBD2,TRBV7-2,16,TRBJ2-1,-,CASSTQRERPYNEQFF,TGTGCCAGCAGCACTCAGCGGGAGAGGCCCTACAATGAGCAGTTCTTC
-,TRBV19,16,TRBJ1-5,-,CASSIFGQMSNQPQHF,TGTGCCAGTAGTATTTTTGGACAGATGAGCAATCAGCCCCAGCATTTT
TRBD2,TRBV5-1,15,TRBJ2-7,-,CASSLAGLGDHEQYF,TGCGCCAGCAGCTTGGCTGGACTAGGTGACCACGAGCAGTACTTC
TRBD1,TRBV6-6,14,TRBJ1-2,-,CASSYSDRGNGYTF,TGTGCCAGCAGTTACTCAGACAGGGGAAATGGCTACACCTTC
-,TRBV11-2,16,TRBJ2-7,-,CASSLGQKLFSYEQYF,TGTGCCAGCAGCTTAGGCCAAAAACTTTTTTCCTACGAGCAGTACTTC
TRBD2,TRBV13,18,TRBJ2-1,once,CASSGGVLAGEGGNEQFF,TGTGCCAGCAGCGGAGGAGTTCTAGCGGGAGAGGGGGGCAATGAGCAGTTCTTC
-,TRBV11-2,16,TRBJ1-3,-,CASSFHRGAPGNTIYF,TGTGCCAGCAGCTTTCATCGGGGGGCGCCTGGAAACACCATATATTTT
TRBD1,TRBV5-1,15,TRBJ2-7,-,CASSLQGQGANEQYF,TGCGCCAGCAGCTTGCAAGGACAGGGGGCTAACGAGCAGTACTTC
-,TRBV27,14,TRBJ1-5,-,CASSPGAMSQPQHF,TGTGCCAGCAGCCCTGGGGCGATGAGTCAGCCCCAGCATTTT
-,TRBV28,13,TRBJ1-1,-,CASSIGLGDEAFF,TGTGCCAGCAGTATAGGACTAGGGGATGAAGCTTTCTTT
-,TRBV18,15,TRBJ1-3,-,CASSPERVSGNTIYF,TGTGCCAGCTCACCGGAGAGGGTATCCGGAAACACCATATATTTT
TRBD2,TRBV19,16,TRBJ2-7,-,CASSRASGSHGYEQYF,TGTGCCAGTAGTCGGGCTAGCGGGAGCCACGGCTACGAGCAGTACTTC
TRBD1,TRBV12-3/TRBV12-4,13,TRBJ2-7,-,CASSPGQDYEQYF,TGTGCCAGCAGCCCAGGACAGGACTACGAGCAGTACTTC
-,TRBV4-3,16,TRBJ2-5,once,CASSHHSQGSQETQYF,TGCGCCAGCAGCCATCACTCCCAGGGGTCCCAAGAGACCCAGTACTTC
-,TRBV6-2/TRBV6-3,12,TRBJ1-2,-,CASSYNGAGYTF,TGTGCCAGCAGTTACAATGGGGCCGGCTACACCTTC
TRBD1,TRBV5-4,17,TRBJ2-2,-,CASSLGSGGWNTGELFF,TGTGCCAGCAGCTTAGGCTCAGGGGGCTGGAACACCGGGGAGCTGTTTTTT
TRBD1,TRBV6-4,14,TRBJ1-2,-,CASRRDSTFYGYTF,TGTGCCAGCAGGCGGGACAGTACATTCTATGGCTACACCTTC
-,TRBV19,14,TRBJ2-7,-,CATSVGGLAYEQYF,TGTGCCACCTCCGTAGGGGGTTTGGCCTACGAGCAGTACTTC
-,TRBV5-8,18,TRBJ2-2,-,CASSSGGFSLAATGELFF,TGTGCCAGCAGCTCCGGAGGTTTTAGTCTAGCAGCCACCGGGGAGCTGTTTTTT
-,TRBV6-5,15,TRBJ1-1,-,CASSPGSGMNTEAFF,TGTGCCAGCAGTCCAGGGTCGGGCATGAACACTGAAGCTTTCTTT
TRBD1,TRBV12-3/TRBV12-4,12,TRBJ2-1,-,CASSLGGTGEFF,TGTGCCAGCAGTTTAGGGGGAACAGGGGAGTTCTTC
TRBD1,TRBV13,14,TRBJ1-2,-,CASSPTGGSYGYTF,TGTGCCAGCAGCCCAACAGGGGGCTCCTATGGCTACACCTTC
-,TRBV6-2/TRBV6-3,14,TRBJ1-5,-,CASSYSGQPRPQHF,TGTGCCAGCAGTTACTCGGGACAACCAAGGCCCCAGCATTTT
-,TRBV6-5,14,TRBJ1-2,-,CASSYSGKNYGYTF,TGTGCCAGCAGTTACTCGGGCAAAAACTATGGCTACACCTTC
-,TRBV28,16,TRBJ2-1,-,CASSFNVAGLDNEQFF,TGTGCCAGCAGTTTTAATGTTGCGGGATTGGACAATGAGCAGTTCTTC
TRBD1,TRBV12-3/TRBV12-4,13,TRBJ1-1,once,CASSYDRATEAFF,TGTGCCAGCAGTTACGACAGGGCCACTGAAGCTTTCTTT
-,TRBV7-9,13,TRBJ1-2,few,CASSPSAGSGYTF,TGTGCCAGCAGCCCGTCCGCGGGGTCCGGCTACACCTTC
TRBD1,TRBV4-1,16,TRBJ1-2,-,CASSQSDRGKDYGYTF,TGCGCCAGCAGCCAAAGTGACAGGGGTAAAGACTATGGCTACACCTTC
-,TRBV20-1,13,TRBJ1-4,-,CSASRTMNEKLFF,TGCAGTGCTAGTCGTACTATGAATGAAAAACTGTTTTTT
-,TRBV28,13,TRBJ1-1,-,CASTSGMNTEAFF,TGTGCCAGCACGTCAGGAATGAACACTGAAGCTTTCTTT
TRBD1,TRBV5-1,17,TRBJ2-2,-,CASSLTPETGYTGELFF,TGCGCCAGCAGCTTGACCCCCGAGACAGGGTATACCGGGGAGCTGTTTTTT
TRBD1,TRBV28,12,TRBJ1-2,-,CAAEGQEDGYTF,TGTGCCGCTGAGGGACAGGAGGATGGCTACACCTTC
TRBD1,TRBV4-3,16,TRBJ2-3,-,CASSRTPGQGADTQYF,TGCGCCAGCAGCCGGACACCGGGACAGGGGGCAGATACGCAGTATTTT
TRBD2,TRBV28,15,TRBJ2-5,-,CASSSPGREGKTQYF,TGTGCCAGCAGCTCCCCCGGGCGGGAGGGTAAGACCCAGTACTTC
TRBD2,TRBV28,14,TRBJ2-1,-,CASSSGGQHNEQFF,TGTGCCAGCAGTTCGGGAGGCCAGCACAATGAGCAGTTCTTC
TRBD1,TRBV14,16,TRBJ1-1,-,CASSLPGQGASAEAFF,TGTGCCAGCAGCCTTCCGGGACAGGGGGCTTCAGCTGAAGCTTTCTTT
TRBD1,TRBV27,14,TRBJ1-1,once,CASGRTGGATEAFF,TGTGCCAGCGGAAGAACAGGGGGCGCCACCGAAGCTTTCTTT
-,TRBV7-9,15,TRBJ1-1,-,CASSLARTGYTEAFF,TGTGCCAGCAGCTTAGCGAGAACAGGGTACACTGAAGCTTTCTTT
-,TRBV12-3/TRBV12-4,12,TRBJ1-1,-,CASTPMVTEAFF,TGTGCCAGCACCCCTATGGTCACTGAAGCTTTCTTT
TRBD1,TRBV7-2,18,TRBJ2-6,-,CASSLGAGQGTGANVLTF,TGTGCCAGCAGCTTAGGGGCGGGACAGGGGACTGGGGCCAACGTCCTGACTTTC
TRBD2,TRBV10-3,16,TRBJ2-1,-,CAISEGRTSGPGEQFF,TGTGCCATCAGTGAGGGAAGGACTAGCGGCCCCGGTGAGCAGTTCTTC
TRBD1,TRBV6-1,17,TRBJ1-2,-,CASSERYRGYGSYGYTF,TGTGCCAGCAGTGAACGTTACAGGGGGTATGGTAGCTATGGCTACACCTTC
-,TRBV24-1,13,TRBJ1-3,few,CATRDSLGNTIYF,TGTGCCACCAGGGACAGTTTAGGAAACACCATATATTTT